One and the same sample provided the 11 T cell receptor beta chains below, sequenced in a study of T-cell reconstitution after alpha-beta-depleted transplantation in children. Unique molecular identifiers featured in how the TCRbeta library was prepared. TCRdb analysed the PCR reads with MiXCR anew, one entry per CDR3 protein. Of 670,000 or so distinct CDR3 sequences listed, about an eighth are singletons. Sequenced material: PBMCs, taken before TCRalphabeta/CD19-depleted stem cell transplant. The receptors come from a girl aged 2-10 years with congenital amegakaryocytic thrombocytopenia, due to receive a stem cell transplant.

The V gene is TRBV20-1, the J gene TRBJ2-1, with D uncertain. The V gene lost 4 bases and the J gene lost 6 bases, with 7 bases spanning the gap. CDR1 and CDR2 from the germline V gene are DFQATT and SNEGSKA (reference sequence). There are 11 residues in the CDR3. CDR3 residues: CSAMWANEQFF. The CDR3 bases are TGCAGTGCTATGTGGGCCAATGAGCAGTTCTTC.

This clonotype was recorded at least ten times. The chain joins TRBV6-1 to TRBJ2-1; tentative D call: TRBD2 (6 bases). In germline, CDR1 is MNHNS, CDR2 SASEGT. The V gene lost 3 bases and the J gene lost 4 bases, with 22 bases spanning the gap. This CDR3 has 18 amino acids. The CDR3 protein is CASSDRPKGLNEYNEQFF. The CDR3 DNA reads as TGTGCCAGCAGTGACAGACCCAAAGGACTAAACGAATACAATGAGCAGTTCTTC.

The chain uses TRBV16 and TRBJ2-1; the D call may be TRBD1 or TRBD2 (5 bases each). The CDR3 is 17 residues long. Trimming removed 0 bases at V and 0 bases at J, with 12 bases between. Germline CDR1 KGHSY, CDR2 FQNENV. CDR3 sequence (DNA): TGTGCCAGCAGCCAATCTTTGATTGGGGGCTCCTACAATGAGCAGTTCTTC. Amino acid sequence: CASSQSLIGGSYNEQFF.

This chain joins TRBV3-1 and TRBJ1-5; 8 nucleotides line up with TRBD1. CDR3 size: 16 residues. Germline V lookup: CDR1 LGHDT, CDR2 YNNKEL (reference sequence). V lost 3 bases and J lost 5; bases outside the gene matches: 9. CDR3 sequence (DNA): TGTGCCAGCAGCCAGCTGGGACAGGCCGGGGATCAGCCCCAGCATTTT. The encoded protein is CASSQLGQAGDQPQHF.

This clonotype was counted many times. The gene calls are TRBV28 and TRBJ1-2; D is perhaps TRBD1 (6 bases). The germline V and J ends were trimmed by 4 bases and 4 bases, with 7 bases remaining between them. CDR3 length: 12 residues. The germline V gene encodes CDR1 MDHEN and CDR2 SYDVKM. The CDR3 protein is CASSSGAYGYTF. CDR3 sequence (DNA): TGTGCCAGCAGTTCGGGGGCCTATGGCTACACCTTC.

The chain joins TRBV28 to TRBJ1-1; D not resolved. Per germline, CDR1 MDHEN and CDR2 SYDVKM. This CDR3 contains 13 residues. Trimming removed 6 bases at V and 10 bases at J, with 18 bases between. The CDR3 DNA reads TGTGCCAGCAGAAGCAGACGACGGACCGTAGCTTTCTTT. It translates to CASRSRRRTVAFF.

The chain employs TRBV5-1 and TRBJ2-1, with 9 bases that match TRBD2. Germline lookup yields CDR1 SGHRS and CDR2 YFSETQ. The CDR3 consists of 23 residues. V shed 2 bases and J 2 bases; nucleotides not matched to a gene: 26. CDR3 bases: TGCGCCAGCAGCTTCGTTGGCTTGGTAGGGGCTAGCGGGACCCTGGGGACCTACAATGAGCAGTTCTTC. Protein: CASSFVGLVGASGTLGTYNEQFF.

In this sample, this clonotype turned up a few times. One junction end disagrees with the germline gene, perhaps due to a read error. The rearrangement links TRBV12-5 to TRBJ2-6; D is unresolved. The length of the CDR3 is 12 residues. Germline assignment: CDR1 LGHNT and CDR2 FRNRAP. CDR3 amino acids: CVSGSGANVLTF. For the CDR3, the DNA is TGTGTTAGTGGTTCTGGGGCCAACGTCCTGACTTTC. Full variable domain (rest looked up from reference TRBV12-5 and TRBJ2-6): DARVTQTPRHKVTEMGQEVTMRCQPILGHNTVFWYRQTMMQGLELLAYFRNRAPLDDSGMPKDRFSAEMPDATLATLKIQPSEPRDSAVYFCVSGSGANVLTFGAGSRLTVL.

The J gene is TRBJ2-7, the V gene TRBV16; 9 bases are shared with TRBD1. After removal of 0 bases from V and 6 bases from J, the junction contained 3 bases not matched to a gene. The CDR3 loop spans 14 amino acids. Germline V gives CDR1 KGHSY, CDR2 FQNENV. The CDR3 nucleotides are TGTGCCAGCAGCCAATCGGGACAGGGTCCCGAGCAGTACTTC. Amino acids: CASSQSGQGPEQYF. The complete variable domain, with remaining parts taken from reference TRBV16 and TRBJ2-7, reads GEEVAQTPKHLVRGEGQKAKLYCAPIKGHSYVFWYQQVLKNEFKFLISFQNENVFDETGMPKERFSAKCLPNSPCSLEIQATKLEDSAVYFCASSQSGQGPEQYFGPGTRLTVT.

This clonotype showed up just a few times. The CDR3 sequence is CASRREVLYNEQFF. The CDR3 nucleotides read TGCGCCAGCCGCCGGGAGGTGTTGTACAATGAGCAGTTCTTC. The gene calls are TRBV10-2 and TRBJ2-1, with 7 bases fitting TRBD2. This CDR3 comprises 14 residues. Germline V gene sequence: CDR1 WSHSY, CDR2 SAAADI. V gave up 8 bases and J gave up 4 bases; unmatched junction bases: 8.

CDR3 DNA sequence: TGTGCCAGCAGCCGCGATTACAGGGAAAAACTGTTTTTT. Encoded protein: CASSRDYREKLFF. The chain carries TRBV3-1 and TRBJ1-4; tentatively, D is TRBD1 (5 bases). Germline values: CDR1 LGHDT, CDR2 YNNKEL (reference sequence). The CDR3 contains 13 residues. V was trimmed by 4 bases and J by 8 bases, leaving 11 bases between them. Supplemented by reference TRBV3-1 and TRBJ1-4, the full variable domain reads DTAVSQTPKYLVTQMGNDKSIKCEQNLGHDTMYWYKQDSKKFLKIMFSYNNKELIINETVPNRFSPKSPDKAHLNLHINSLELGDSAVYFCASSRDYREKLFFGSGTQLSVL.